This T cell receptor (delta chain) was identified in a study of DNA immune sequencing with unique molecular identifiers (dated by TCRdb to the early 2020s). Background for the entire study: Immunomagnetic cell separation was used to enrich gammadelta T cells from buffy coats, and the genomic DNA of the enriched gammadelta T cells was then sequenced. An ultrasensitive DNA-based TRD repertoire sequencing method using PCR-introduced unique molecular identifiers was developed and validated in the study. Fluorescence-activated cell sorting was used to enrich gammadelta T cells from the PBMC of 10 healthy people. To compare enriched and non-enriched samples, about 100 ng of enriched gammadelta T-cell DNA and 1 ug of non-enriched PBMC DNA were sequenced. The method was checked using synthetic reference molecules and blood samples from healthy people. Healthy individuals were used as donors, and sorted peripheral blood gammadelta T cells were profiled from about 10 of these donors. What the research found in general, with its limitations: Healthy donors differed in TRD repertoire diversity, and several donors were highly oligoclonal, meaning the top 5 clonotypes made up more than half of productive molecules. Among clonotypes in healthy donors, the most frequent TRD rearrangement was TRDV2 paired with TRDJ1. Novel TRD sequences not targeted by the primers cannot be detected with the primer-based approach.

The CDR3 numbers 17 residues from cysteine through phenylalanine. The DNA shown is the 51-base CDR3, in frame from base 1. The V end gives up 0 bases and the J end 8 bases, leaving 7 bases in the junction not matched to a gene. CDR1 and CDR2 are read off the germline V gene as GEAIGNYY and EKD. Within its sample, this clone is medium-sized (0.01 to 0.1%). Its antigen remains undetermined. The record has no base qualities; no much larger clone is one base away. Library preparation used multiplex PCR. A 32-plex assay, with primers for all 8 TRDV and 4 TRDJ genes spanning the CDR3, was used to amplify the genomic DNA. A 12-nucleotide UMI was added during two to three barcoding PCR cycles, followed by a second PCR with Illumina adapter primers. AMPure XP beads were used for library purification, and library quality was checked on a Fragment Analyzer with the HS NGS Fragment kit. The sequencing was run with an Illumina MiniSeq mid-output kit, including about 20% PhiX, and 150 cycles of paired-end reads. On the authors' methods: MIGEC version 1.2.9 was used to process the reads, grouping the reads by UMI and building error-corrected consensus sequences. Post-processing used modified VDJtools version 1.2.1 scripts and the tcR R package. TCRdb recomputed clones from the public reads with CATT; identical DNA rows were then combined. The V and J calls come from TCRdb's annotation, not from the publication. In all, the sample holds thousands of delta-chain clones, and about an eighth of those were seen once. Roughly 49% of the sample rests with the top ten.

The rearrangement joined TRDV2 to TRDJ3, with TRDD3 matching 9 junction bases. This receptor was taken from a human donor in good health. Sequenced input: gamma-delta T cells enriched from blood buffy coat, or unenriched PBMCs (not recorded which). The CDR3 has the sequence CACDTVLGDSHTRQMFF. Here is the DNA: TGTGCCTGTGACACCGTCCTGGGGGATTCTCACACCCGACAGATGTTTTTC.